These T cell receptor beta chains were read from a single sample in a study of T cell responses to AZD1222 COVID-19 vaccine. Using immunoSEQ multiplex PCR, the repertoire was profiled, and TCRdb retains in-frame clones only, with some absent. Of 150,000 to 200,000 clones listed, less than 95% are singletons. This sample comprised peripheral blood, obtained on day 0 of AZD1222 vaccination. These receptors all come from an adult in good health. CDR3s include the opening cysteine and the closing phenylalanine or tryptophan. The order of the fields is V gene, J gene, clone size, D gene, CDR3 DNA, CDR3 protein. The D gene is left open where the match is weak. The size of a clone is reported for some rows only, either as once, few or many, or as a class for expanded clones.

TRBV19	TRBJ1-1	NA	TRBD1	TGTGCCACCCATAGACAGGGCGCTGAAGCTTTCTTT	CATHRQGAEAFF
TRBV6-5	TRBJ2-1	NA	TRBD1	TGTGCCAGCAGCCAGACAGGGTACAATGAGCAGTTCTTC	CASSQTGYNEQFF
TRBV7-2	TRBJ1-6	NA	TRBD1	TGTGCCAGCAGCTTAATACAGGGGGATTCACCCCTCCACTTT	CASSLIQGDSPLHF
TRBV5-1	TRBJ1-6	NA	NA	TGCGCCAGCAGCGAAACCACAGGGTTTAGGGATTCACCCCTCCACTTT	CASSETTGFRDSPLHF
TRBV10-3	TRBJ2-1	once	TRBD2	TGTGCCACTATAGCGGGAGGGCCGGGCAATGAGCAGTTCTTC	CATIAGGPGNEQFF
TRBV25-1	TRBJ2-3	NA	NA	TGTGCCAGCAGTAGGCCCTCCACAGATACGCAGTATTTT	CASSRPSTDTQYF
TRBV14	TRBJ1-2	NA	NA	TGTGCCAGCAGCCAAGATCGAACACGGATCTATGGCTACACCTTC	CASSQDRTRIYGYTF
TRBV16	TRBJ2-3	NA	NA	TGTGCCAGCAGCCAAAGACGCACAGATACGCAGTATTTT	CASSQRRTDTQYF
TRBV7-9	TRBJ1-5	NA	NA	TGTGCCAGCAGTGGCAGTTCCGAGCCCCAGCATTTT	CASSGSSEPQHF
TRBV19	TRBJ2-1	NA	NA	TGTGCCAGTAGTATCGCCGGACGGGCGGACGATGAGCAGTTCTTC	CASSIAGRADDEQFF
TRBV30	TRBJ2-7	NA	NA	TGTGCCTGGAGTCGGATAGATTCCACCGAGCAGTACTTC	CAWSRIDSTEQYF
TRBV5-7	TRBJ2-5	NA	NA	TGTGCCAGCAGCTTGGTGTGTTCGGGACTCCCGTACCAAGAGACCCAGTACTTC	CASSLVCSGLPYQETQYF
TRBV18	TRBJ2-7	NA	NA	TGTGCCAGCTCACCACCCGGGCTGGTCTACGAGCAGTACTTC	CASSPPGLVYEQYF
TRBV5-1	TRBJ2-5	NA	NA	TGCGCCAGCAGCCGATGGTCCGTCTCGCAAGAGACCCAGTACTTC	CASSRWSVSQETQYF
TRBV10-2	TRBJ2-1	NA	NA	TGCGCCAGCAGTGGAGTAGGCTACGGGAGTGGAAACTCCTACAATGAGCAGTTCTTC	CASSGVGYGSGNSYNEQFF
TRBV5-1	TRBJ2-7	NA	NA	TGCGCCAGCAGCTTGGACAGGGGAGGTACCAACGAGCAGTACTTC	CASSLDRGGTNEQYF
TRBV29-1	TRBJ2-3	NA	TRBD2	TGCAGCTCAACACCGGGACTAGCGGGAGATACGCAGTATTTT	CSSTPGLAGDTQYF
TRBV28	TRBJ2-1	NA	TRBD2	TGTGCCAGCCTGACTAGCGGCCTTTACAATGAGCAGTTCTTC	CASLTSGLYNEQFF
TRBV23-1	TRBJ2-1	NA	NA	TGCGCCAGCGGTGGAGGACCCCGCGGAGGTAGATTCAATGAGCAGTTCTTC	CASGGGPRGGRFNEQFF
TRBV29-1	TRBJ1-1	NA	NA	TGCAGCGTGATCACAGGTACCACTGAAGCTTTCTTT	CSVITGTTEAFF
TRBV5-4	TRBJ1-1	NA	NA	TGTGCCAGCAAGAGGGTTGGCACTGAAGCTTTCTTT	CASKRVGTEAFF
TRBV3-1/TRBV3-2	TRBJ2-1	NA	TRBD2	TGTGCCAGCAGCCAAGAGGCGGGAGTGGGAGGGGAGCAGTTCTTC	CASSQEAGVGGEQFF
TRBV12-5	TRBJ1-5	NA	NA	TGTGCTAGTGGTACAAGCAATCAGCCCCAGCATTTT	CASGTSNQPQHF
TRBV12-3/TRBV12-4	TRBJ2-1	NA	NA	TGTGCCAGCGCGACTTATTATACGCAGTTCTTC	CASATYYTQFF
TRBV9	TRBJ1-6	NA	NA	TGTGCCAGCAGCGCCCAGGGCCTCACGCGGTCACCCCTCCACTTT	CASSAQGLTRSPLHF
TRBV5-4	TRBJ2-1	NA	TRBD2	TGTGCCAGCAGCTTTCCCGGGAGGAAAAACAATGAGCAGTTCTTC	CASSFPGRKNNEQFF
TRBV9	TRBJ2-2	NA	NA	TGTGCCAGCAGCGTAGCAGGGGTAGGTCTCCGGGAGCTGTTTTTT	CASSVAGVGLRELFF
TRBV19	TRBJ2-1	NA	TRBD2	TGTGCCAGTAGTAGCCCCATGGGACTAGCGGAACACAATGAGCAGTTCTTC	CASSSPMGLAEHNEQFF
TRBV12-3/TRBV12-4	TRBJ1-1	NA	NA	TGTGCCAGCAGTTTTCGGACTGAAGCTTTCTTT	CASSFRTEAFF
TRBV4-2	TRBJ2-2	NA	NA	TGTGCCAGCAGCCAAGAGGAATGGCCAAGAACCGGGGAGCTGTTTTTT	CASSQEEWPRTGELFF
TRBV2	TRBJ2-7	NA	TRBD1	TGTGCCAGCGGTTCACAGGGGATTTCCTACGAGCAGTACTTC	CASGSQGISYEQYF
TRBV27	TRBJ1-5	NA	NA	TGTGCCAGCAGTTCCCTAATTAATCCCCATCAGCCCCAGCATTTT	CASSSLINPHQPQHF
TRBV18	TRBJ1-3	NA	NA	TGTGCCAGCTCACCCCCTAGGGCCTCGCCTGGAAACACCATATATTTT	CASSPPRASPGNTIYF
TRBV5-1	TRBJ2-2	NA	NA	TGCGCCAGCAGGTTAGGCGTAAACACCGGGGAGCTGTTTTTT	CASRLGVNTGELFF
TRBV10-2	TRBJ1-1	NA	NA	TGCGCCAGTAACAGGGCGCCCCAGACCATGAACACTGAAGCTTTCTTT	CASNRAPQTMNTEAFF
TRBV7-9	TRBJ1-1	NA	NA	TGTGCCAGCAGCTTAGTCCGCCAACTGAACACTGAAGCTTTCTTT	CASSLVRQLNTEAFF
TRBV5-1	TRBJ2-6	few	TRBD1	TGCGCCAGCAGCTGGGGACAGCCTTCTGGGGCCAACGTCCTGACTTTC	CASSWGQPSGANVLTF